This T cell receptor beta chain was found in a study of pediatric ulcerative colitis. V dropped 0 bases and J dropped 5; count of bases not matched to a gene: 4. The length of the CDR3 is 16 residues. Germline CDR1 and CDR2: KGHSH and LQKENI. Sequenced by immunoSEQ multiplex PCR; TCRdb stores in-frame clones only, minus some. The sample lists about 4,300 clones; approximately 92% were seen once. The material sequenced was blood. The chain joins TRBV18 to TRBJ2-1; 10 bases are shared with TRBD2. The clonotype comes from a boy younger than 18 who was a control in a study of pediatric ulcerative colitis. CDR3 nucleotides: TGTGCCAGCTCACCACCCGGGACTAGCGCTAACAATGAGCAGTTCTTC. It is translated as CASSPPGTSANNEQFF.